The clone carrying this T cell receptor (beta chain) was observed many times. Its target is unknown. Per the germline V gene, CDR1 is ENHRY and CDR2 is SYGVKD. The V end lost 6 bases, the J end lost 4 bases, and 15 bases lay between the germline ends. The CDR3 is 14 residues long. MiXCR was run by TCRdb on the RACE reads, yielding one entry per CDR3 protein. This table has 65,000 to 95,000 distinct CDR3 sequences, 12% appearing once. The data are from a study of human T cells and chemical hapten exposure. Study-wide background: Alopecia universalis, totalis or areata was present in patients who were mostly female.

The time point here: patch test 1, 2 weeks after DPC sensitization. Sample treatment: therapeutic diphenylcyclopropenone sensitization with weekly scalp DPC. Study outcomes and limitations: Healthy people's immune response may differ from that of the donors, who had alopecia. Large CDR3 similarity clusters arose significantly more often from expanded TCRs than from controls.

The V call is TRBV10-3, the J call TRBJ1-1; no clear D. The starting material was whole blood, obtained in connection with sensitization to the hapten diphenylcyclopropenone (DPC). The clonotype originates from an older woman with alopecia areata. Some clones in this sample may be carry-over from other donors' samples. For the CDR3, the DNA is TGTGCCATCAGACCTTCCGGAGGGTCCACTGAAGCTTTCTTT. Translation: CAIRPSGGSTEAFF.